The 2 T cell receptor beta chains below were found in one sample sequenced in a study of T-cell memory formation after mild COVID-19. From the 5' RACE reads, TCRdb called clonotypes with MiXCR, one entry per CDR3 protein. The table lists 450,000 to 700,000 distinct CDR3 sequences, 18% of them singletons, with more than 10% in the top ten. Sequencing input: PBMCs or a T cell subset sorted from them (not recorded which). The source is an adult woman who had mild COVID-19 (a few samples of this study predate the infection). Cell type and time point are not known.

The gene calls are TRBV7-2 and TRBJ2-7; D unclear. In germline, CDR1 is SGHTA, CDR2 FQGNSA. V was shortened by 0 bases and J by 8 bases, with 5 bases between the two germline ends. The CDR3 extends over 11 amino acids. The CDR3 sequence is CASSLASKQYF. The CDR3 nucleotides are TGTGCCAGCAGCTTAGCTTCCAAGCAGTACTTC.

The CDR3 loop is CASSLVRGGNYEQYF. CDR3 sequence (DNA): TGTGCCAGCAGCTTAGTCAGGGGAGGAAACTACGAGCAGTACTTC. The V call is TRBV7-2, the J call TRBJ2-7; the D gene could be TRBD1 or TRBD2 (6 bases each). Trimming left V 1 base short and J 3 bases short, with 13 bases between. The CDR3 is 15 amino acids. Germline values: CDR1 SGHTA, CDR2 FQGNSA.